These T cell receptor beta chains were read from a single sample in a study of cytomegalovirus exposure and HLA in healthy donors. TCRdb's table, derived via immunoSEQ multiplex PCR, lists solely in-frame clones and lacks some. The data show about 55,000 clones, and the top ten clones hold around 9%. Sequencing used PBMCs. Receptors originate from a man in his forties or fifties in good health and CMV-seropositive. Each CDR3 is given with its conserved first and last residue. A D gene is named only where the DNA matches it firmly.

>TRBJ2-7|TRBD2|TRBV27
CASSTFGLAGDEQYF
TGTGCCAGCAGTACGTTCGGACTAGCGGGAGACGAGCAGTACTTC
>TRBJ1-6|TRBD1|TRBV4-3
CASSQDLTGEGSPLHF
TGCGCCAGCAGCCAAGATTTGACAGGGGAAGGATCACCCCTACACTTT
>TRBJ2-3|TRBD2|TRBV29-1
CSVTKTSGTDTQYF
TGCAGCGTTACCAAGACTAGCGGCACAGATACGCAGTATTTT
>TRBJ2-1|TRBD2|TRBV5-1
CASSWAPRPGLAQRPPYNEQFF
TGCGCCAGCAGCTGGGCCCCTCGACCGGGACTAGCCCAACGACCCCCCTACAATGAGCAGTTCTTC
>TRBJ2-7|.|TRBV6-5
CASSSGGPYEQYF
TGTGCCAGCAGTTCGGGGGGCCCCTACGAGCAGTACTTC
>TRBJ2-3|TRBD2|TRBV19
CASSALAAGGTDTQYF
TGTGCCAGTAGTGCACTAGCGGCTGGGGGAACAGATACGCAGTATTTT
>TRBJ1-2|TRBD1|TRBV6-5
CASSPRTGGYTF
TGTGCCAGCAGTCCCCGGACAGGTGGCTACACCTTC
>TRBJ2-7|TRBD2|TRBV9
CASSVVAGGSSYEQYF
TGTGCCAGCAGCGTAGTTGCGGGGGGTAGCTCCTACGAGCAGTACTTC
>TRBJ1-1|.|TRBV7-9
CASSLTSGLSAEAFF
TGTGCCAGCAGCTTAACTAGCGGCCTGAGCGCTGAAGCTTTCTTT
>TRBJ2-7|.|TRBV7-3
CASSFTEGAYEQYF
TGTGCCAGCAGCTTCACCGAGGGCGCCTACGAGCAGTACTTC
>TRBJ2-3|.|TRBV4-3
CASSQGRDGGPADTQYF
TGCGCCAGCAGCCAAGGGCGAGACGGGGGGCCGGCAGATACGCAGTATTTT
>TRBJ2-7|.|TRBV28
CASSFLWGASYEQYF
TGTGCCAGCAGTTTCCTGTGGGGCGCCTCCTACGAGCAGTACTTC
>TRBJ1-5|TRBD1|TRBV18
CASSPGQGGQPQHF
TGTGCCAGCTCTCCAGGACAGGGCGGTCAGCCCCAGCATTTT
>TRBJ2-1|TRBD2|TRBV5-1
CASTGGNEQFF
TGCGCCAGCACGGGGGGAAATGAGCAGTTCTTC
>TRBJ2-7|.|TRBV18
CASSPSPGSYEQYF
TGTGCCAGCTCCCCTTCGCCGGGAAGCTACGAGCAGTACTTC
>TRBJ2-7|TRBD1|TRBV18
CASSPGTGGAYEQYF
TGTGCCAGCTCACCAGGGACAGGGGGCGCCTACGAGCAGTACTTC
>TRBJ2-7|.|TRBV21-1
CASSDRRGMDEQYF
TGTGCCAGCAGCGATCGGCGAGGTATGGACGAGCAGTACTTC
>TRBJ2-2|TRBD1|TRBV30
CAGSGGQGISGELFF
TGTGCCGGGAGTGGAGGACAGGGTATTAGCGGGGAGCTGTTTTTT
>TRBJ1-4|.|TRBV7-9
CASSLAAGVVTNEKLFF
TGTGCCAGCAGCTTGGCGGCAGGGGTGGTAACTAATGAAAAACTGTTTTTT
>TRBJ1-2|.|TRBV4-3
CASSQDRGGRGSYGYTF
TGCGCCAGCAGCCAAGATAGGGGGGGCAGGGGTTCGTATGGCTACACCTTC
>TRBJ2-1|.|TRBV9
CASSIGPGGSNEQFF
TGTGCCAGCAGCATCGGGCCTGGGGGGAGCAATGAGCAGTTCTTC
>TRBJ2-7|TRBD2|TRBV5-1
CASSPRSGRGEQYF
TGCGCCAGCAGCCCGAGATCAGGGAGGGGAGAGCAGTACTTC
>TRBJ1-1|.|TRBV5-1
CASRIQGNTEAFF
TGCGCCAGCAGGATTCAGGGGAACACTGAAGCTTTCTTT
>TRBJ2-1|TRBD1|TRBV7-9
CASSLARAGGYNEQFF
TGTGCCAGCAGCTTAGCGCGGGCAGGGGGCTACAATGAGCAGTTCTTC
>TRBJ2-5|TRBD1|TRBV4-2
CASSPQGRETQYF
TGTGCCAGCAGCCCACAGGGGAGAGAGACCCAGTACTTC
>TRBJ2-5|TRBD2|TRBV4-3
CASSLGTSGGETQYF
TGCGCCAGCAGCCTGGGGACTAGCGGGGGGGAGACCCAGTACTTC